This T cell receptor (beta chain) was identified during a study of CD8+CD57+ T cells in acquired aplastic anemia. Background on the study: On average, sorted CD4+ and CD8+ cells gave 3.2 ug of DNA.

In patients chosen for sequencing, flow cytometry had shown CD8+CD57+ cell expansion. The patients all had a severe acquired aplastic anemia diagnosis. The CDR3 runs 13 residues. Genomic DNA templated the TCR beta VDJ and CDR3 profiling. One entry per CDR3 protein, called by TCRdb with MiXCR from the reads. The sample has approximately 220,000 distinct CDR3 sequences; around 46% are singletons. Study-wide results and limits: Between patients and controls, CD8+ Simpson's diversity did not vary significantly.

As for this clonotype: Its matching antigen is unknown. A read error may explain this, as a much larger clone is one base away.

This chain joins TRBV12-3 or TRBV12-4 and TRBJ1-1, with D possibly being TRBD1 (6 bases). This TCR was recovered from a human donor with aplastic anemia. The sample consisted of sorted CD4+, CD8+, or CD8+CD57+ T cells (not recorded which) from PBMCs. The CDR3 protein is CASSLNGGAEALF. Written as DNA, the CDR3 is TGTGCCAGCAGTTTAAACGGGGGCGCGGAAGCTCTCTTT.